The 3 T cell receptor beta chains below come from one sample, sequenced in a study of PD-1 blockade in classical Hodgkin lymphoma. Patients all relapsed after autologous stem cell transplantation, and there was variation in brentuximab vedotin exposure. The repertoire was sequenced with immunoSEQ multiplex PCR; TCRdb's copy has only in-frame clones and lacks some. The table shows roughly 60,000 clones, with 70% to 90% occurring only once. Sequences were derived from peripheral blood mononuclear cells (PBMCs), sampled before the second cycle of nivolumab. These receptors all stem from a human donor with classical Hodgkin lymphoma.

The V call is TRBV6-6, the J call TRBJ1-1; TRBD1 is a possible D gene (6 bases). The CDR3 length is 12 residues. Germline CDR1 and CDR2: MNHNY and SVGAGI (reference sequence). The V end was cut by 10 bases, the J end by 6 bases, with 15 bases between. The CDR3 loop is CAITSGVAEAFF. In DNA form, the CDR3 reads TGTGCCATTACGTCAGGGGTTGCTGAAGCTTTCTTT.

This clone appeared once. This chain uses TRBV9 with TRBJ1-3; 8 bases line up with TRBD1. Trimming removed 3 bases from V and 0 bases from J; junction bases left unmatched: 5. The CDR3 is 16 residues long. CDR1 is SGDLS, CDR2 YYNGEE, per germline. CDR3 sequence (DNA): TGTGCCAGCAGCGCGTCGACAGGGGCCTCTGGAAACACCATATATTTT. It translates to CASSASTGASGNTIYF. Using reference TRBV9 and TRBJ1-3 for the parts outside the CDR3, the full variable domain is DSGVTQTPKHLITATGQRVTLRCSPRSGDLSVYWYQQSLDQGLQFLIQYYNGEERAKGNILERFSAQQFPDLHSELNLSSLELGDSALYFCASSASTGASGNTIYFGEGSWLTVV.

J is TRBJ1-5 and V is TRBV6-6; D is ambiguous. Germline CDR1 is MNHNY and CDR2 is SVGAGI (reference sequence). The V gene lost 2 bases and the J gene lost 10 bases, with 6 bases spanning the gap. The CDR3 is made up of 11 amino acids. CDR3 DNA sequence: TGTGCCAGCAGTTACCGGGGACCCCAGCATTTT. It specifies CASSYRGPQHF.